This is a list of T cell receptor beta chains from one sample in a study of blood T cell repertoires in COVID-19. Profiling relied on immunoSEQ multiplex PCR, and the TCRdb table lists in-frame clones only, not all of them. The sample shows fewer than 700,000 clones, roughly 91% of them seen only once. The sequencing input was peripheral blood. These receptors were collected from a woman between 45 and 65 years old with COVID-19, enrolled during active disease. Each CDR3 is given with its conserved first and last residue. A D gene is named only where the DNA matches it firmly. Expanded clones get a size class; other rows say once, few or many, or leave the size out.

j_call | v_call | clone_size | d_call | cdr3_aa | cdr3_nt
TRBJ2-3 | TRBV9 | . | TRBD2 | CASSVGTSGSKDTQYF | TGTGCCAGCAGCGTAGGGACTAGCGGGTCAAAAGATACGCAGTATTTT
TRBJ2-2 | TRBV28 | few | . | CASSPVRNTGELFF | TGTGCCAGCAGTCCCGTTAGGAACACCGGGGAGCTGTTTTTT
TRBJ1-2 | TRBV10-1 | . | . | CASSDRVYGYTF | TGCGCCAGCAGTGACAGGGTCTATGGCTACACCTTC
TRBJ1-2 | TRBV3-1/TRBV3-2 | . | . | CASSQDPQNRVYGYTF | TGTGCCAGCAGCCAAGATCCCCAAAATCGCGTGTATGGCTACACCTTC
TRBJ2-2 | TRBV5-1 | . | TRBD1 | CASSYLGQGEAGELFF | TGCGCCAGCAGCTATCTGGGACAGGGTGAGGCCGGGGAGCTGTTTTTT
TRBJ2-3 | TRBV9 | . | . | CASSVLELTTSTDTQYF | TGTGCCAGCAGCGTCCTCGAGCTGACTACTAGCACAGATACGCAGTATTTT
TRBJ2-7 | TRBV5-4 | . | . | CASSTQGYSYEQYF | TGTGCCAGCAGCACACAGGGCTACTCCTACGAGCAGTACTTC
TRBJ1-2 | TRBV5-6 | . | TRBD1 | CASSFGGGGGYTF | TGTGCCAGCAGCTTTGGAGGGGGCGGCGGCTACACCTTC
TRBJ2-7 | TRBV29-1 | few | . | CSGGVGQYEQYF | TGCAGCGGGGGGGTTGGACAGTACGAGCAGTACTTC
TRBJ2-1 | TRBV4-1 | . | TRBD2 | CASSQGGLSGGPRGINEQFF | TGCGCCAGCAGCCAAGGCGGACTAAGCGGGGGTCCCCGGGGGATCAATGAGCAGTTCTTC
TRBJ1-1 | TRBV5-4 | . | . | CASSFGSAGAFF | TGTGCCAGCAGCTTCGGGTCAGCCGGGGCTTTCTTT
TRBJ1-1 | TRBV9 | . | TRBD1 | CASSGDRGAFF | TGTGCCAGCAGCGGGGACAGGGGAGCTTTCTTT
TRBJ2-1 | TRBV5-6 | . | TRBD2 | CASSLGLAGAAPYNEQFF | TGTGCCAGCAGCTTGGGACTAGCGGGGGCCGCACCCTACAATGAGCAGTTCTTC
TRBJ1-3 | TRBV7-3 | . | TRBD1 | CASQGVGNTIYF | TGTGCCAGCCAGGGGGTAGGAAACACCATATATTTT
TRBJ1-1 | TRBV14 | . | . | CASSQDLTVELGEAFF | TGTGCCAGCAGCCAAGATTTGACAGTGGAATTGGGGGAAGCTTTCTTT